This TCR beta chain was documented in a study of blood T cell repertoires in COVID-19 (dated by TCRdb to about 2020). Turning to the overall study: The collaborator samples originated in the United States, Italy and Spain and spanned the acute and convalescent phases of COVID-19. The prospective study material was composed of cDNA or gDNA derived from T cells, B-cell-depleted T cells, or PBMCs. The dataset comprised deeply sampled blood TCRbeta repertoires from subjects exposed to, actively infected with, or recovered from COVID-19. The repertoires were released in a freely available public database intended as a resource for research on the immune response to SARS-CoV-2. The samples were drawn from two sources: the first 160 participants of the ongoing ImmuneRACE study, and 1,200 or so subjects contributed by 6 global collaborators. Sample metadata almost always included a de-identified subject ID, COVID-19 status, age in years and sex. Where HLA class I and class II types were available, the types were taken from metadata supplied by the sample provider, not from assay-based typing.

Remarks on this clone: Its antigen remains unidentified. No quality values exist for individual bases; no much larger clone is one base distant.

The CDR3 measures 15 amino acids from cysteine to phenylalanine. The sequence is cut down to CDR3 DNA, 45 bases in frame from base 1. CDR1 SQVTM and CDR2 ANQGSEA were looked up in the germline V gene. The V end gives up 7 bases and the J end 6 bases, leaving 14 bases in the junction not matched to a gene. General findings and caveats noted by the study authors: The amount of clinical and demographic metadata varied by source and participant and was provided uncurated.

TCRbeta CDR3 regions were amplified from genomic DNA by means of the immunoSEQ Assay, a bias-controlled multiplex PCR. The published analysis was carried out like this. The number of nucleated cells in each sample was estimated from the amplification of reference gene primers within the assay. Sequence reads were collapsed and filtered to measure the absolute abundance of every unique TCRbeta CDR3 rearrangement. For each sample, productive Simpson clonality was calculated by taking the square root of Simpson's diversity index across productive rearrangements. TCRdb stores this immuneACCESS table with in-frame sequences only. Part of the clones is absent; in the studies checked, under half of the shortfall reflects unresolved V genes, and no reason is known for the rest. V and J calls plus clone size are reproduced from that table; the DNA served to infer D and trimming. The sample includes about 190,000 clones, with about four fifths observed a single time. Together, the top ten hold roughly 3.1% of the sample.

Participants in the prospective study were enrolled through a virtual design, were aged 18 to 89 years, and lived in 24 United States geographic areas. Cohort assignment in the prospective study relied on participant-reported clinical history from a screening survey and a study questionnaire. A participant counted as exposed if, within 2 weeks of entering the study, that participant had been in contact with someone who had a PCR-confirmed or clinician-diagnosed COVID-19 case. In the prospective study, whole blood, serum and a nasopharyngeal or oropharyngeal swab were collected from each participant by mobile phlebotomists. Prospective study participants could optionally give additional blood draws and questionnaires over an approximately two-month period. Prospective study blood samples were shipped either frozen or at room temperature before DNA extraction.

The sequence derives from a young woman who had been exposed to COVID-19. In this chain, TRBV29-1 is recombined with TRBJ2-2; the junction holds 7 bases that match TRBD1. Sequenced material: PBMCs or T cells enriched from blood (not recorded which). Here the CDR3 is given as CSAEGPGGMAGELFF. The sequenced DNA is TGCAGCGCCGAGGGTCCAGGGGGAATGGCCGGGGAGCTGTTTTTT.